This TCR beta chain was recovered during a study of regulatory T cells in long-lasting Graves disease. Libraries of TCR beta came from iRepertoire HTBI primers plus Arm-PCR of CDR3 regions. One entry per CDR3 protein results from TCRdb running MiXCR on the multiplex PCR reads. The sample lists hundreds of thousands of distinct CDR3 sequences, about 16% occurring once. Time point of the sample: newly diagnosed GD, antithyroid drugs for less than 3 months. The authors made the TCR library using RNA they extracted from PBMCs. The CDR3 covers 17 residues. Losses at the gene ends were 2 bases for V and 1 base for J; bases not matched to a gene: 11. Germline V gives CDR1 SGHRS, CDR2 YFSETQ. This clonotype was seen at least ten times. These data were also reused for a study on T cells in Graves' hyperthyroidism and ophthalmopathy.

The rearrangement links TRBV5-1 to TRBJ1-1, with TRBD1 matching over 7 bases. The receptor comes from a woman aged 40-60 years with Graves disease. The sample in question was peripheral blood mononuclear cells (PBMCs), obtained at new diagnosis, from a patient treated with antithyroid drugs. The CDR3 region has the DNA TGCGCCAGCAGCTTTTCCGGACAGGCCCAATCGAACACTGAAGCTTTCTTT. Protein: CASSFSGQAQSNTEAFF.